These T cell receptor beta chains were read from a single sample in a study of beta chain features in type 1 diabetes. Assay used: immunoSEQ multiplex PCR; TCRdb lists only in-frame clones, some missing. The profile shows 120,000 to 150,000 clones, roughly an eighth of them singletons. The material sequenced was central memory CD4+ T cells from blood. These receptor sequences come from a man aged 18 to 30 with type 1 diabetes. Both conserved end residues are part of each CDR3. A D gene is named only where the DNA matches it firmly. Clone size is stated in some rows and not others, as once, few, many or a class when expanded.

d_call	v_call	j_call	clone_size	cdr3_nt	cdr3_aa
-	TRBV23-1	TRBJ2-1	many	TGCGCCAGCAGCGCCGGTGGCTACCTGAACAATGAGCAGTTCTTC	CASSAGGYLNNEQFF
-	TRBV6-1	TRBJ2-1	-	TGTGCCAGCACTTTTGTAGGGACATTATACAATGAGCAGTTCTTC	CASTFVGTLYNEQFF
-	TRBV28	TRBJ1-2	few	TGTGCCAGCAGCCGACAGCTCGTCAACTATGGCTACACCTTC	CASSRQLVNYGYTF
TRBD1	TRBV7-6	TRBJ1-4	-	TGTGCCAGCAGCTTAGGAACAGGGGGTTATGAAAAACTGTTTTTT	CASSLGTGGYEKLFF
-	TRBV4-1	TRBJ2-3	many	TGCGCCAGCAGCGGGGCAGATACGCAGTATTTT	CASSGADTQYF
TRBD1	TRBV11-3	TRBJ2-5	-	TGTGCCAGCAGCTTAGGCCCGGACAGGGCAGAGACCCAGTACTTC	CASSLGPDRAETQYF
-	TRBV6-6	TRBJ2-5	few	TGTGCCAGCAGTTACTCGAAAATGCAGCAAGAGACCCAGTACTTC	CASSYSKMQQETQYF
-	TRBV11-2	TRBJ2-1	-	TGTGCCAGCAGCTCGTCTAGAGGGGACAATGAGCAGTTCTTC	CASSSSRGDNEQFF
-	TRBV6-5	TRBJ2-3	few	TGTGCCAGCAGAGATACTAGCAGCACAGATACGCAGTATTTT	CASRDTSSTDTQYF
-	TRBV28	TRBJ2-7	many	TGTGCCAGCACCCGGCCCGGGGCCCTCTCCTACGAGCAGTACTTC	CASTRPGALSYEQYF
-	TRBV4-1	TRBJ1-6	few	TGCGCCAGCGGAGTCGGGCCCATCTCACCCCTCCACTTT	CASGVGPISPLHF
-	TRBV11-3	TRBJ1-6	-	TGTGCCAGCAGCTTTCAGAACTCAGGGGCGGATAATTCACCCCTCCACTTT	CASSFQNSGADNSPLHF
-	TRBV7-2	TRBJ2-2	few	TGTGCCAGCAGCCTAGGGCGTCCGGGGACCGGGGAGCTGTTTTTT	CASSLGRPGTGELFF
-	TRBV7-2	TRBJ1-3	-	TGTGCCAGCAGCTTAGTTGGAGGGACTGGAAACACCATATATTTT	CASSLVGGTGNTIYF
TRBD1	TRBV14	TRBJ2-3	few	TGTGCCAGCAGCCAGAGGGGCAGGGGGCTGGAAGATACGCAGTATTTT	CASSQRGRGLEDTQYF
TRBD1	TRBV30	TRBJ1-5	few	TGTGCCTGGAGTCCGACAGGGGAGCCTAATCAGCCCCAGCATTTT	CAWSPTGEPNQPQHF
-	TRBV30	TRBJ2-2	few	TGTGCCTGGAGTGTACGGGTTAGGGCCGGGGAGCTGTTTTTT	CAWSVRVRAGELFF
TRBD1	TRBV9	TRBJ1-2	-	TGTGCCAGCAGCCCAATGACAGGGGATGGCTACACCTTC	CASSPMTGDGYTF
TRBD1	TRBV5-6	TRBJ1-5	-	TGTGCCAGCAGCTCCTGGGACAGGAGAGGCAATCAGCCCCAGCATTTT	CASSSWDRRGNQPQHF
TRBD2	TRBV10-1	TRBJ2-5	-	TGCGCCAGCAGTGAGGCTAGCGGGGGGCAAGAGACCCAGTACTTC	CASSEASGGQETQYF
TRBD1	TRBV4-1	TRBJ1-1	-	TGCGCCAGCAGCCGCGGACAGGGCCCTTACACTGAAGCTTTCTTT	CASSRGQGPYTEAFF
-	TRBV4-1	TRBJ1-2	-	TGCGCCAGCAGCCAAGGCTCAACGGCGCATGGCTACACCTTC	CASSQGSTAHGYTF
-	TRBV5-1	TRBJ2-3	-	TGCGCCAGCAGCACCAGGACTAGCACAGATACGCAGTATTTT	CASSTRTSTDTQYF
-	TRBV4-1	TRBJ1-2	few	TGCGCCAGCAGCCAAGGGGCGTCAGCTAACTATGGCTACACCTTC	CASSQGASANYGYTF
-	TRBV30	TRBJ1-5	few	TGTGCCTTCACAACCGGACTCCTTAATCAGCCCCAGCATTTT	CAFTTGLLNQPQHF
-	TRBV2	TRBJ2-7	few	TGTGCCAGCAGTGAAGAAGGGGCCCTCTCCTACGAGCAGTACTTC	CASSEEGALSYEQYF
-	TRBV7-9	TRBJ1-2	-	TGTGCCCATCAAGGAGAGAATGGCTACACCTTC	CAHQGENGYTF
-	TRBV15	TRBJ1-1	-	TGTGCCACCAGCAGAGTGAAGAACACTGAAGCTTTCTTT	CATSRVKNTEAFF
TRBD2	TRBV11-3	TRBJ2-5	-	TGTGCCAGCAGCTCCCTGGCCGGGGGGGCACAAGAGACCCAGTACTTC	CASSSLAGGAQETQYF
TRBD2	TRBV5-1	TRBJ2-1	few	TGCGCCAGCAGCCCTAGCGGGCGCTACAATGAGCAGTTCTTC	CASSPSGRYNEQFF
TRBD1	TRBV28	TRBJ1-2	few	TGTGCCAGCAGTCCCCAGACAGGGGGCTGGTATGGCTACACCTTC	CASSPQTGGWYGYTF
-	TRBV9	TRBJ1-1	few	TGTGCCAGCAGCGTAGAAGCTGTCACTGAAGCTTTCTTT	CASSVEAVTEAFF
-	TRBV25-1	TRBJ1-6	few	TGTGCCAGCAGTAACCCGGGCCTCTCACCCGGGGACCTCCACTTT	CASSNPGLSPGDLHF
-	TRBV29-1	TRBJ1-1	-	TGCAGCGCCATCCAGCTCACTGAAGCTTTCTTT	CSAIQLTEAFF
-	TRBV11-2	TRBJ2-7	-	TGTGCCAGCAGCCCTCTGGACATAGGAGCCTACGAGCAGTACTTC	CASSPLDIGAYEQYF
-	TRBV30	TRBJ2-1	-	TGTGCCTGGAGGCTCAGCGGCTCCTACAATGAGCAGTTCTTC	CAWRLSGSYNEQFF
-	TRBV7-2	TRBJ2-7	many	TGTGCCAGCAGTCCGCGGGCGGTAGCGGACGAGCAGTACTTC	CASSPRAVADEQYF
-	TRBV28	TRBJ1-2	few	TGTGCCAGCAGTAGAACGTCAGTTGGAGCTAACTATGGCTACACCTTC	CASSRTSVGANYGYTF
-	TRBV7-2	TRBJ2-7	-	TGTGCCAGCAGCTTAGCGGCGATGGCCTCCTACGAGCAGTACTTC	CASSLAAMASYEQYF
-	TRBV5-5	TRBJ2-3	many	TGTGCCAGCAGCGCTGGGATACGTTCGACAGATACGCAGTATTTT	CASSAGIRSTDTQYF
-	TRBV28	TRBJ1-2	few	TGTGCCAGCAGTCCCACAGTTTGGGGACCCGATATGTCTGTCTACACCTTC	CASSPTVWGPDMSVYTF
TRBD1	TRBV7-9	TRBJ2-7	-	TGTGCCAGCGGGGGACCGGACAGGGCCCGCGTAGGCGTCTACGAGCAGTACTTC	CASGGPDRARVGVYEQYF
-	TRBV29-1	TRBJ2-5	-	TGCAGCGTGAGGGGGGGACAAGAGACCCAGTACTTC	CSVRGGQETQYF
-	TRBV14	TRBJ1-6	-	TGTGCCAGCAGCTTACCGATGGCACCCCTCCACTTT	CASSLPMAPLHF
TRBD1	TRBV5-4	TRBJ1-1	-	TGTGCCAGCAGCCCGGGACAGATGAACACTGAAGCTTTCTTT	CASSPGQMNTEAFF
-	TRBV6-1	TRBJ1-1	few	TGCGGGACGGCCTCGGGGGGGAACACTGAAGCTTTCTTT	CGTASGGNTEAFF
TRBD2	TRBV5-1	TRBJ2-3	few	TGCGCCAGCAGCACAAGCGGGGCGCTACCCACAGATACGCAGTATTTT	CASSTSGALPTDTQYF
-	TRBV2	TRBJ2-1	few	TGTGCCAGCACCAAAGGACAATTACAGTTCTTC	CASTKGQLQFF
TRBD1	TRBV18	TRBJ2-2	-	TGTGCCAGCTCACCCCGGGACAGGGACACCGGGGAGCTGTTTTTT	CASSPRDRDTGELFF
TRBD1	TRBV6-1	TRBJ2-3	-	TGTGCCAGCAGTGACCAGGACAGGGCAAGAGATACGCAGTATTTT	CASSDQDRARDTQYF
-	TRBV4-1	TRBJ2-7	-	TGCGCCAGCAGCCAAGCCGGGACGAACTACGAGCAGTACTTC	CASSQAGTNYEQYF
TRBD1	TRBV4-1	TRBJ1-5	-	TGCGCCAGCAGCCAAACATCCGGGACAGGGGACAATCAGCCCCAGCATTTT	CASSQTSGTGDNQPQHF
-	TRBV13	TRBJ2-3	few	TGTGCCAGCAGCTCTAGACTCGGCGGGGAGACCACAGATACGCAGTATTTT	CASSSRLGGETTDTQYF
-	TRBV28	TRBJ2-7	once	TGTGCCAGCATAATCGGGGCGAACAAAGGGTCCTACGAGCAGTACTTC	CASIIGANKGSYEQYF
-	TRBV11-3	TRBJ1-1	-	TGTGCCAGCAGCCCTCAAAACACTGAAGCTTTCTTT	CASSPQNTEAFF
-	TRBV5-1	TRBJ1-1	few	TGCGCCAGCAGCCCGAGCGGACAGAAGAACACTGAAGCTTTCTTT	CASSPSGQKNTEAFF
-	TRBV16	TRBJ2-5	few	TGTGCCAGCAGCGTTCAAGAGACCCAGTACTTC	CASSVQETQYF
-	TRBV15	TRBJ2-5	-	TGTGCCACCAGCAGAGGTTCAGGAGAGGGGGAGACCCAGTACTTC	CATSRGSGEGETQYF